The next 8 T cell receptor beta chains were all read from a single sample in a study of cytomegalovirus exposure and HLA in healthy donors (dated by TCRdb to the late 2010s). The library was produced with the immunoSEQ multiplex PCR assay. The multiplex PCR relied on a mix of 60 forward primers for TCR Vbeta segments and 13 reverse primers for TCR Jbeta segments. TCRdb limited this immuneACCESS table to in-frame rearrangements with V and J called. A share of clones is missing; checked studies link under half to unresolved V genes, and the rest is unexplained. Counted in this sample were some 150,000 clones; about 85% of them appeared once. The ten largest clonotypes hold roughly 2.4% of the sample. What was sequenced was PBMCs. These receptors originate from a woman between 18 and 29 years old in good health and CMV-seronegative.

This chain links TRBV5-4 with TRBJ2-2; TRBD2 is a possible D gene (6 bases). This CDR3 contains 13 residues. Germline-derived CDR1 and CDR2 are SGHNT and YYREEE (reference sequence). The ends were cut back, 5 bases at V and 7 bases at J, with 12 bases in the middle. The CDR3 nucleotides read TGTGCCAGCAGAAGGGACTTTGACGGGGAGCTGTTTTTT. This codes for CASRRDFDGELFF.

This clone has just a few counts. The chain carries TRBV2 and TRBJ2-6; possibly TRBD2 for D (6 bases). The CDR3 covers 16 residues. Trimming left V 4 bases short and J 0 bases short, with 10 bases between. Germline lookup yields CDR1 SNHLY and CDR2 FYNNEI. The CDR3 loop is CASSALASSGANVLTF. In nucleotides, the CDR3 is TGTGCCAGCAGTGCTCTAGCGAGCTCTGGGGCCAACGTCCTGACTTTC.

The chain links TRBV6-5 to TRBJ1-4; the D is unclear. The CDR3 sequence is 14 residues long. Germline CDR1 MNHEY, CDR2 SVGAGI. V shed 6 bases and J shed 5 bases, with 13 bases lying between them. CDR3 sequence reads: CASSPHGINEKLFF. The CDR3 bases are TGTGCCAGCAGCCCTCACGGGATAAATGAAAAACTGTTTTTT.

The chain carries TRBV20-1 and TRBJ2-7; D is uncertain. V lost 1 base and J lost 9, with 10 bases in between. Germline loops: CDR1 DFQATT, CDR2 SNEGSKA (reference sequence). The CDR3 is 11 residues long. CDR3 protein: CSARVIRRQYF. CDR3 nucleotide sequence: TGCAGTGCTAGAGTCATCCGCAGGCAGTACTTC.

The chain uses TRBV10-3 and TRBJ2-7; 11 nucleotides align to TRBD2. Trimming took 3 bases from V and 0 from J; bases not matched to a gene: 13. The germline gives CDR1 ENHRY, CDR2 SYGVKD. CDR3 length: 19 residues. CDR3: CAISDLGTSGPIPSYEQYF. DNA for the CDR3: TGTGCCATCAGTGACCTCGGGACTAGCGGTCCGATACCCTCCTACGAGCAGTACTTC.

V gene TRBV2 combines with J gene TRBJ1-4; possible D gene TRBD1, 5 bases. Trimming pared 6 bases from V and 4 bases from J, leaving 12 bases between. Germline V gene sequence: CDR1 SNHLY, CDR2 FYNNEI. The CDR3 has 14 residues. CDR3 sequence (DNA): TGTGCCAGCAGAGCGGGACGGATTAATGAAAAACTGTTTTTT. Protein sequence: CASRAGRINEKLFF.

The V and J genes are TRBV4-2 and TRBJ1-1; tentative D call: TRBD1 (6 bases). Germline CDR1 and CDR2: LGHNA and YNFKEQ. Trimming took off 5 bases at V and 7 bases at J, with 17 bases between the two ends. The length of the CDR3 is 14 residues. The CDR3 nucleotides are TGTGCCAGCAGCTGGGGGGGCGAATTGGATGAAGCTTTCTTT. This encodes CASSWGGELDEAFF.

The CDR3 bases are TGCGCCAGCAGCAAGGGAGATGAGCAGTTCTTC. Amino acids: CASSKGDEQFF. This chain joins TRBV5-1 and TRBJ2-1, with TRBD2 as a possible D gene (5 bases). Germline V gene lookup returns CDR1 SGHRS and CDR2 YFSETQ. CDR3 length: 11 amino acids. Trimming cost V 4 bases and J 8 bases, with 7 bases left between them.